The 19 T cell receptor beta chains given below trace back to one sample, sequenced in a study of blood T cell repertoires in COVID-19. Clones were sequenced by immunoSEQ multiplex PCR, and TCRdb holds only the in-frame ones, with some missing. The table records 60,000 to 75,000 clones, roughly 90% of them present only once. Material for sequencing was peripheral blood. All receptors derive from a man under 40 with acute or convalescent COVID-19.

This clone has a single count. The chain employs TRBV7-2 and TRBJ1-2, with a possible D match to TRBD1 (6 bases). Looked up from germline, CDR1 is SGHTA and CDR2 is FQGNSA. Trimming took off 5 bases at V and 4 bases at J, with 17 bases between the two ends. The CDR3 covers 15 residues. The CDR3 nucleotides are TGTGCCAGCAGCATCGTACAGGGTGGTACCTATGGCTACACCTTC. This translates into CASSIVQGGTYGYTF.

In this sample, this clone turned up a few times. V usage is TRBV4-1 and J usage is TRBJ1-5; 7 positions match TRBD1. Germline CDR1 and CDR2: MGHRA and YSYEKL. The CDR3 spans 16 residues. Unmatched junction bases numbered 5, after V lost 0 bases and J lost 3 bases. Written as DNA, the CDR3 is TGCGCCAGCAGCCAAGACGCGACAGGGCTCAATCAGCCCCAGCATTTT. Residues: CASSQDATGLNQPQHF.

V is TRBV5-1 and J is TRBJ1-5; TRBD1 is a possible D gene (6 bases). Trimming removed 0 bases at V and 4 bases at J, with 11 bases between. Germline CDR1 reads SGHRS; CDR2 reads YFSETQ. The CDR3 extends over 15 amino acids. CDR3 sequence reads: CASSLDGQLNQPQHF. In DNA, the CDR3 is TGCGCCAGCAGCTTGGATGGACAGTTGAATCAGCCCCAGCATTTT.

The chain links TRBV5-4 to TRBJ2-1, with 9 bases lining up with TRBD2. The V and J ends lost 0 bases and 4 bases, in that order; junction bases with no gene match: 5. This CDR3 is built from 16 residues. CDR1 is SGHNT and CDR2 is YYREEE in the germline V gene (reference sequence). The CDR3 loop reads CASSLERGVQYNEQFF. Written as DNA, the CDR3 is TGTGCCAGCAGCTTGGAGCGGGGGGTTCAATACAATGAGCAGTTCTTC.

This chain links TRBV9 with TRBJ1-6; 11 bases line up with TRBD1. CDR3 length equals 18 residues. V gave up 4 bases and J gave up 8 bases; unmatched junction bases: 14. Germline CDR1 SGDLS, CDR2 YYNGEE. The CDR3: CASSSLPGTGGSDSPLHF. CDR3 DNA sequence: TGTGCCAGCAGCTCTCTTCCCGGGACAGGGGGTAGTGATTCACCCCTCCACTTT.

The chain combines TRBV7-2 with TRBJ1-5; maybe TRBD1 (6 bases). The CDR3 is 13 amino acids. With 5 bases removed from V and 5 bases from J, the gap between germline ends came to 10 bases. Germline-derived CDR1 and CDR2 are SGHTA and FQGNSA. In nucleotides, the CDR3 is TGTGCCAGCAGCGGCAACAGGGATCAGCCCCAGCATTTT. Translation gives CASSGNRDQPQHF. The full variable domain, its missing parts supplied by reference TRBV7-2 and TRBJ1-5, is GAGVSQSPSNKVTEKGKDVELRCDPISGHTALYWYRQSLGQGLEFLIYFQGNSAPDKSGLPSDRFSAERTGGSVSTLTIQRTQQEDSAVYLCASSGNRDQPQHFGDGTRLSIL.

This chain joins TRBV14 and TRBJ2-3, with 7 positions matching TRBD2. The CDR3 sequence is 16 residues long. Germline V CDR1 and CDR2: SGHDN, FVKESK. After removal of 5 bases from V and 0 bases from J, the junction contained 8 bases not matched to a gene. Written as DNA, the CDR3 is TGTGCCAGCAGCTTGTCGGGGGGAACTAGCACAGATACGCAGTATTTT. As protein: CASSLSGGTSTDTQYF.

This CDR3 is CASSQDREGAIYGYTF. CDR3 in DNA: TGCGCCAGCAGCCAAGATAGAGAGGGGGCAATCTATGGCTACACCTTC. This chain joins TRBV4-3 and TRBJ1-2; TRBD1 aligns across 7 bases. Germline loops: CDR1 LGHNA, CDR2 YSLEER. The V segment lost 0 bases and the J segment 4 bases; nucleotides outside the gene matches: 8. The CDR3 extends over 16 amino acids.

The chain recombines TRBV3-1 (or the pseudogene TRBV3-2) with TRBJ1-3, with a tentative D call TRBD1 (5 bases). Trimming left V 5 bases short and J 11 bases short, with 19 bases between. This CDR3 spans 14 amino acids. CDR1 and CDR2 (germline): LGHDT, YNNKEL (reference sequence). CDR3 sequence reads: CASSITFTGGAIYF. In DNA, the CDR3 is TGTGCCAGCAGCATCACTTTTACGGGGGGTGCCATATATTTT.

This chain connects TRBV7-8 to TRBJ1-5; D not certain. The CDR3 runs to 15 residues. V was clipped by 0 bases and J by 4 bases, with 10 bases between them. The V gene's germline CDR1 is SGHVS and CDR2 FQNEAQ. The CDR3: CASSLAQAANQPQHF. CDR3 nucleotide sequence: TGTGCCAGCAGCTTAGCGCAGGCAGCTAATCAGCCCCAGCATTTT.

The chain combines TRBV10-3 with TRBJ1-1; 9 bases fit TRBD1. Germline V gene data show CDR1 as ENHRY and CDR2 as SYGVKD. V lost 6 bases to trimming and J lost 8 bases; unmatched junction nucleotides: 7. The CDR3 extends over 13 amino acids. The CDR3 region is CAIRNRGRSEAFF. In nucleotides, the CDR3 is TGTGCCATCAGGAACAGGGGGCGCAGCGAAGCTTTCTTT.

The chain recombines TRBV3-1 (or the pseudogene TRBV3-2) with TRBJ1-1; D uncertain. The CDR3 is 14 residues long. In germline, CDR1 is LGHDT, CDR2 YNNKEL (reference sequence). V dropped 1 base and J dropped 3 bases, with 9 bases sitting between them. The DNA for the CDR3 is TGTGCCAGCAGCCAAGGAGAGTTAGACACTGAAGCTTTCTTT. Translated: CASSQGELDTEAFF.

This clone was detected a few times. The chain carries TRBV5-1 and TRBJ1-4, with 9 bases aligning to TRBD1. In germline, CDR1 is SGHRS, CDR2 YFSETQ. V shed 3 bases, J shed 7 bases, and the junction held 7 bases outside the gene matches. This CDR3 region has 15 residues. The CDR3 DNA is TGCGCCAGCAGCTCCGGGACAGGGCAAGGTGAAAAACTGTTTTTT. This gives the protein CASSSGTGQGEKLFF. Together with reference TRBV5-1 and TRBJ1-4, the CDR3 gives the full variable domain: KAGVTQTPRYLIKTRGQQVTLSCSPISGHRSVSWYQQTPGQGLQFLFEYFSETQRNKGNFPGRFSGRQFSNSRSEMNVSTLELGDSALYLCASSSGTGQGEKLFFGSGTQLSVL.

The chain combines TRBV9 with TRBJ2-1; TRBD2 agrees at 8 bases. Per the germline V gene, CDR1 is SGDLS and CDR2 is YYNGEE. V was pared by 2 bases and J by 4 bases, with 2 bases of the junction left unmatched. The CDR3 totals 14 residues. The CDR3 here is CASSVERGYNEQFF. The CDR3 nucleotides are TGTGCCAGCAGCGTCGAGCGGGGGTACAATGAGCAGTTCTTC.

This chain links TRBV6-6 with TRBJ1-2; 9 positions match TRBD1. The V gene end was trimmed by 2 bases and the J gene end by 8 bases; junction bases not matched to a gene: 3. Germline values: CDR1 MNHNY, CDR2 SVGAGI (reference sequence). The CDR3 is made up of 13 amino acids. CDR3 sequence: CASSYGTGIGYTF. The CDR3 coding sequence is TGTGCCAGCAGTTACGGGACAGGGATCGGCTACACCTTC.

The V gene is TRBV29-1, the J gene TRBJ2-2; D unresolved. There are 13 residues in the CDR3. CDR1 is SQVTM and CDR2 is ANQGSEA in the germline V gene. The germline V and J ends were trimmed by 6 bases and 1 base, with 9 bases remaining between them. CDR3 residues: CSVQQKNTGELFF. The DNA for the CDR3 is TGCAGCGTACAACAGAAGAACACCGGGGAGCTGTTTTTT.

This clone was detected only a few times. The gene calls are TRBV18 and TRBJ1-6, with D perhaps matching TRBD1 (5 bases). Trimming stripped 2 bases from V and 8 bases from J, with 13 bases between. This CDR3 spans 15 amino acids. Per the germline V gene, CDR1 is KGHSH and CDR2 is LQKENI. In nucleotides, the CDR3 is TGTGCCAGCTCACCAGGGGGGACGGCTGATTCACCCCTCCACTTT. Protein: CASSPGGTADSPLHF.

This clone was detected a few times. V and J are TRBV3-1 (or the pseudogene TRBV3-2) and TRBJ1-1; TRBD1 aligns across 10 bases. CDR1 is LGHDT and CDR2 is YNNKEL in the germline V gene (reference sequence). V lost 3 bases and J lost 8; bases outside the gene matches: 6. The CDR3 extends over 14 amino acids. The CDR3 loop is CASSHLGGQGEAFF. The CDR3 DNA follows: TGTGCCAGCAGCCACCTTGGGGGACAGGGGGAAGCTTTCTTT.

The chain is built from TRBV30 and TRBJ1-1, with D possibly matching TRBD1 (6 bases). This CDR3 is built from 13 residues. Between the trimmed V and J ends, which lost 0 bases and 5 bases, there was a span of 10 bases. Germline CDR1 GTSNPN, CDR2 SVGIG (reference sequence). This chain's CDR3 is CAWSVGGGTEAFF. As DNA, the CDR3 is TGTGCCTGGAGTGTAGGGGGTGGGACTGAAGCTTTCTTT.